Shown below are 29 T cell receptor beta chains from a single sample sequenced in a study of shared clonotypes between healthy human individuals. TCRdb keeps only in-frame clones here, not all; method: immunoSEQ multiplex PCR. The sample lists 2 million or so clones, roughly 94% seen once, with about 0.13% in the top ten. The material sequenced was naive CD4+ T cells sorted from blood. Noted subset: CD45RA+ positively selected. The receptors originated from a man between 18 and 35 years old in good health.

The chain employs TRBV5-4 and TRBJ2-1; tentative D call: TRBD2 (5 bases). Germline V CDR1 and CDR2: SGHNT, YYREEE (reference sequence). The CDR3 consists of 15 residues. Trimming pared 4 bases from V and 0 bases from J, leaving 11 bases between. The CDR3 nucleotides read TGTGCCAGCAGCCGGAGCGGAAACTCCTACAATGAGCAGTTCTTC. Its translation: CASSRSGNSYNEQFF.

This chain joins TRBV10-1 and TRBJ2-3; 10 nucleotides agree with TRBD2. The trim removed 4 bases at V and 8 bases at J, leaving 0 bases unmatched. Germline V gives CDR1 WNHNN, CDR2 SYGVQD (reference sequence). This CDR3 is built from 12 residues. CDR3 sequence: CASSGTSGTQYF. The CDR3, as DNA: TGCGCCAGCAGTGGGACTAGCGGTACGCAGTATTTT.

The chain links TRBV5-1 to TRBJ2-3; the D is unclear. The CDR3 is 15 residues long. Germline assignment: CDR1 SGHRS and CDR2 YFSETQ. With 3 bases removed from V and 0 bases from J, the gap between germline ends came to 11 bases. The CDR3 sequence: CASSSDPSSTDTQYF. DNA for the CDR3: TGCGCCAGCAGCTCTGATCCGTCTAGCACAGATACGCAGTATTTT.

This clone was counted between two and nine times. The chain joins TRBV2 to TRBJ2-7, with D unclear. The germline V gene encodes CDR1 SNHLY and CDR2 FYNNEI. V lost 5 bases and J 10 bases, leaving 12 bases between the germline ends. The CDR3 loop spans 11 amino acids. In DNA form, the CDR3 reads TGTGCCAGCAGTTATAGTATGAGACAGTACTTC. It codes for CASSYSMRQYF.

The V and J genes are TRBV2 and TRBJ1-1, with a possible D match to TRBD1 (6 bases). V lost 8 bases and J lost 0, with 13 bases in between. CDR3 length: 14 residues. CDR1 is SNHLY, CDR2 FYNNEI, per germline. In DNA, the CDR3 is TGTGCCAGCCGAAAGACAGGCCTGAACACTGAAGCTTTCTTT. This encodes CASRKTGLNTEAFF.

This rearrangement joins TRBV6-6 to TRBJ1-5; 7 bases are shared with TRBD1. The CDR3 runs to 14 residues. V lost 2 bases and J lost 6; bases outside the gene matches: 4. From germline, CDR1 is MNHNY and CDR2 SVGAGI (reference sequence). The CDR3 bases are TGTGCCAGCAGTTACCTGACAGGGTCTCAGCCCCAGCATTTT. Protein sequence: CASSYLTGSQPQHF.

V is TRBV12-5 and J is TRBJ2-3; D not certain. CDR1 is LGHNT, CDR2 FRNRAP, per germline. Trimming took off 6 bases at V and 1 base at J, with 14 bases between the two ends. This CDR3 has 15 amino acids. This CDR3 reads CASGPPPLGTDTQYF. In nucleotides, the CDR3 is TGTGCTAGTGGCCCGCCTCCGTTGGGCACAGATACGCAGTATTTT.

Of note for this clone: It is unclear where the CDR3 begins or ends on the DNA, so no DNA is shown, and the CDR3 is as TCRdb lists it. This chain uses TRBV5-1 with TRBJ1-1. Germline V gene lookup returns CDR1 SGHRS and CDR2 YFSETQ. A total of 14 residues make up the CDR3, ends included. Here the CDR3 reads CASSFGAGGTEAFF.

This rearrangement joins TRBV2 to TRBJ2-7; maybe TRBD2 (6 bases). The germline V gene encodes CDR1 SNHLY and CDR2 FYNNEI. The CDR3 has 12 amino acids. Deletions cut 11 bases from V and 1 base from J, with 12 bases between. The CDR3 DNA follows: TGTGCCCTCGGGGAGGATTCCTACGAGCAGTACTTC. This translates into CALGEDSYEQYF. The full variable domain, its missing parts supplied by reference TRBV2 and TRBJ2-7, is EPEVTQTPSHQVTQMGQEVILRCVPISNHLYFYWYRQILGQKVEFLVSFYNNEISEKSEIFDDQFSVERPDGSNFTLKIRSTKLEDSAMYFCALGEDSYEQYFGPGTRLTVT.

This rearrangement joins TRBV30 to TRBJ1-2, with 7 positions matching TRBD1. The J segment lost 3 bases and the V segment lost 3 bases, leaving 4 bases of the junction unmatched. The length of the CDR3 is 13 residues. The germline CDR1 and CDR2 sequences are GTSNPN and SVGIG (reference sequence). CDR3 in DNA: TGTGCCTGGAGCGACGGGACAGACTATGGCTACACCTTC. Translated, it gives CAWSDGTDYGYTF.

This chain links TRBV27 with TRBJ1-3; D call uncertain. The germline gives CDR1 MNHEY, CDR2 SMNVEV (reference sequence). Trimming removed 6 bases from V and 4 bases from J, with 13 bases in between. CDR3 size: 14 residues. The CDR3 is CASSRTHAGNTIYF. The CDR3 DNA reads TGTGCCAGCAGCCGTACGCATGCGGGAAACACCATATATTTT.

The chain employs TRBV30 and TRBJ2-5; D is perhaps TRBD1 or TRBD2 (6 bases each). The CDR3 is made up of 13 amino acids. With 1 base removed from V and 5 bases from J, the gap between germline ends came to 11 bases. Germline loops: CDR1 GTSNPN, CDR2 SVGIG (reference sequence). This CDR3 is CAWSAGARETQYF. The CDR3 DNA reads as TGTGCCTGGAGTGCGGGGGCACGGGAGACCCAGTACTTC.

The genes are TRBV25-1 and TRBJ2-1; 13 bases agree with TRBD2. V was clipped by 6 bases and J by 4 bases; unmatched bases: 6. This CDR3 comprises 16 residues. CDR1 is MGHDK and CDR2 is SYGVNS in the germline V gene. The CDR3 bases are TGTGCCAGCAGAACCCCGGGACTAGCGGGATACAATGAGCAGTTCTTC. Residues: CASRTPGLAGYNEQFF.

The gene calls are TRBV6-5 and TRBJ2-1; the match to TRBD1 covers 7 bases. With V trimmed by 5 bases and J by 7 bases, 11 bases remained unmatched. Germline-derived CDR1 and CDR2 are MNHEY and SVGAGI. The CDR3 runs 15 residues. DNA of the CDR3: TGTGCCAGCAGTACTGAACCGGGACAGCTAAATGAGCAGTTCTTC. The encoded protein is CASSTEPGQLNEQFF.

V gene TRBV11-2 combines with J gene TRBJ2-7; the D is unclear. This CDR3 comprises 14 residues. The germline V gene encodes CDR1 SGHAT and CDR2 FQNNGV. V was clipped by 1 base and J by 2 bases, with 9 bases between them. For the CDR3, the DNA is TGTGCCAGCAGCTTAGCAGGCATTGCCTACGAGCAGTACTTC. Its protein is CASSLAGIAYEQYF.

The J gene is TRBJ2-7, the V gene TRBV11-2; D may be TRBD2 (5 bases). Germline-derived CDR1 and CDR2 are SGHAT and FQNNGV. Trimming took off 5 bases at V and 1 base at J, with 18 bases between the two ends. The CDR3 length is 16 residues. CDR3 residues: CASSRTFRRASYEQYF. The CDR3 bases are TGTGCCAGCAGCCGCACATTCAGGCGGGCTTCCTACGAGCAGTACTTC. Looking up the rest from reference TRBV11-2 and TRBJ2-7 gives the full variable domain: EAGVAQSPRYKIIEKRQSVAFWCNPISGHATLYWYQQILGQGPKLLIQFQNNGVVDDSQLPKDRFSAERLKGVDSTLKIQPAKLEDSAVYLCASSRTFRRASYEQYFGPGTRLTVT.

The chain couples TRBV5-1 to TRBJ2-7; 7 bases map to TRBD1. CDR1 is SGHRS and CDR2 is YFSETQ in the germline V gene. This CDR3 has 14 amino acids. V shed 7 bases, J shed 5 bases, and the junction held 12 bases outside the gene matches. CDR3 loop: CASQNIGGFDEQYF. CDR3 sequence (DNA): TGCGCCAGCCAAAACATAGGGGGCTTTGACGAGCAGTACTTC.

This chain links TRBV7-9 with TRBJ2-5, with TRBD1 identical over 7 bases. The CDR3 is made up of 15 amino acids. V shed 5 bases and J 1 base; nucleotides not matched to a gene: 7. Germline values: CDR1 SEHNR, CDR2 FQNEAQ (reference sequence). For the CDR3, the DNA is TGTGCCAGCAGCCCAATGACAGGGACCCAAGAGACCCAGTACTTC. It encodes CASSPMTGTQETQYF. Filled out from reference TRBV7-9 and TRBJ2-5, the complete variable domain reads DTGVSQNPRHKITKRGQNVTFRCDPISEHNRLYWYRQTLGQGPEFLTYFQNEAQLEKSRLLSDRFSAERPKGSFSTLEIQRTEQGDSAMYLCASSPMTGTQETQYFGPGTRLLVL.

The V and J genes are TRBV28 and TRBJ1-2; 8 positions match TRBD1. In germline, CDR1 is MDHEN, CDR2 SYDVKM. The CDR3 has 14 amino acids. With 5 bases clipped from V and 6 bases from J, the junction kept 8 bases outside the gene matches. CDR3 coding DNA: TGTGCCAGCAGTGTCTACGCGGGACAGGATGGCTACACCTTC. As protein: CASSVYAGQDGYTF.

The chain links TRBV19 to TRBJ1-6, with D possibly matching TRBD1 (5 bases). Trimming took off 9 bases at V and 7 bases at J, with 10 bases between the two ends. Germline CDR1 and CDR2: LNHDA and SQIVND (reference sequence). This CDR3 is built from 12 residues. The CDR3 DNA reads as TGTGCCAGCGGGACGGGAAATTCACCCCTCCACTTT. This translates into CASGTGNSPLHF.

The genes are TRBV7-8 and TRBJ2-7; D possibly corresponds to TRBD1 (6 bases). The V gene's germline CDR1 is SGHVS and CDR2 FQNEAQ. The CDR3 extends over 16 amino acids. Trimming left V 0 bases short and J 3 bases short, with 15 bases between. The CDR3 reads CASSLAGQLYLYEQYF. For the CDR3, the DNA is TGTGCCAGCAGCTTAGCAGGACAGCTTTACCTCTACGAGCAGTACTTC.

The V call is TRBV27, the J call TRBJ2-5; TRBD2 matches 8 bases. With 6 bases clipped from V and 5 bases from J, the junction kept 20 bases outside the gene matches. The CDR3 runs to 18 residues. The germline CDR1 and CDR2 sequences are MNHEY and SMNVEV (reference sequence). DNA of the CDR3: TGTGCCAGCAGCCACCGTCCCTGGGGCTTAGCGGGGAGGGAGACCCAGTACTTC. Protein sequence: CASSHRPWGLAGRETQYF.

The chain has TRBV4-1 and TRBJ2-5; D is uncertain. CDR3 size: 13 residues. Germline CDR1 and CDR2: MGHRA and YSYEKL. V lost 1 base, J lost 4 bases, and 7 bases lay in between. The CDR3 protein is CASSQARRETQYF. DNA of the CDR3: TGCGCCAGCAGCCAAGCCCGGCGAGAGACCCAGTACTTC.

As for this clone: This specimen includes other DNA sequences encoding the same CDR3. V gene TRBV6-6 combines with J gene TRBJ1-5, with unresolved D. Germline CDR1 reads MNHNY; CDR2 reads SVGAGI (reference sequence). This CDR3 is 13 amino acids long. Trimming shortened V by 11 bases and J by 2 bases, and 13 bases separated the two germline ends. CDR3 sequence reads: CASRRGGNQPQHF. Written as DNA, the CDR3 is TGTGCCTCCCGGCGGGGAGGCAATCAGCCCCAGCATTTT.

This chain connects TRBV6-5 to TRBJ1-5, with a possible D match to TRBD1 (5 bases). The ends were cut back, 5 bases at V and 5 bases at J, with 10 bases in the middle. The length of the CDR3 is 13 residues. The germline V gene has CDR1 MNHEY and CDR2 SVGAGI. CDR3 sequence: CASSRGRYQPQHF. The CDR3 DNA sequence: TGTGCCAGCAGTAGGGGAAGGTATCAGCCCCAGCATTTT.

This clone occurred a few times. Other DNA sequences from this sample encode an identical CDR3 as well. The V call is TRBV5-1, the J call TRBJ2-3; D not certain. The CDR3 is 12 amino acids. V was cut by 0 bases and J by 5 bases, with 4 bases left in between. The germline V gene encodes CDR1 SGHRS and CDR2 YFSETQ. Here the CDR3 reads CASSLEVDTQYF. The CDR3 DNA reads TGCGCCAGCAGCTTGGAAGTAGATACGCAGTATTTT. Combining the CDR3 with reference TRBV5-1 and TRBJ2-3 gives the whole variable domain KAGVTQTPRYLIKTRGQQVTLSCSPISGHRSVSWYQQTPGQGLQFLFEYFSETQRNKGNFPGRFSGRQFSNSRSEMNVSTLELGDSALYLCASSLEVDTQYFGPGTRLTVL.

This chain connects TRBV11-3 to TRBJ2-3; possible D gene TRBD2, 7 bases. Between the trimmed V and J ends, which lost 0 bases and 4 bases, there was a span of 11 bases. Germline V gene sequence: CDR1 SGHNT, CDR2 YENEEA. This CDR3 contains 15 residues. The CDR3 coding sequence is TGTGCCAGCAGCTTAGACGGGGGGCGATCAGATACGCAGTATTTT. This sequence encodes CASSLDGGRSDTQYF.

This chain links TRBV11-1 with TRBJ1-1; D unclear. The V and J ends lost 2 bases and 2 bases respectively, with 12 bases between them. CDR1 and CDR2 from the germline V gene are SGHAT and FQDESV (reference sequence). The CDR3 totals 15 residues. The chain's CDR3 is CASSLTRTGNTEAFF. The CDR3 DNA reads as TGTGCCAGCAGCTTAACGCGGACGGGCAACACTGAAGCTTTCTTT.

This clone was seen once. Within the sample, other DNA sequences also encode this same CDR3. The chain recombines TRBV18 with TRBJ1-3; the D gene is possibly TRBD1 (5 bases). V was pared by 0 bases and J by 2 bases, with 8 bases between. Germline loops: CDR1 KGHSH, CDR2 LQKENI. CDR3 length: 15 amino acids. The CDR3 region is CASSPPGGAGNTIYF. The CDR3 bases are TGTGCCAGCTCACCACCCGGAGGGGCTGGAAACACCATATATTTT.